One and the same sample provided the 17 T cell receptor beta chains below, sequenced in a study of cytomegalovirus exposure and HLA in healthy donors. With 60 Vbeta and 13 Jbeta primers, the PCR was carried out. TCRdb's table, derived via immunoSEQ multiplex PCR, lists solely in-frame clones and lacks some. The sample carries about 200,000 clones, around 77% recorded once. Material: PBMCs. These receptors were collected from a woman aged 25 to 39 in good health and CMV-seronegative.

The chain couples TRBV5-1 to TRBJ2-5; no reliable D call. The CDR3 consists of 16 residues. Trimming shortened V by 0 bases and J by 8 bases, and 20 bases separated the two germline ends. Looked up from germline, CDR1 is SGHRS and CDR2 is YFSETQ. The CDR3 reads CASSLGALMGQGTQYF. The CDR3 DNA reads as TGCGCCAGCAGCTTGGGGGCCCTTATGGGCCAAGGAACCCAGTACTTC. Looking up the rest from reference TRBV5-1 and TRBJ2-5 gives the full variable domain: KAGVTQTPRYLIKTRGQQVTLSCSPISGHRSVSWYQQTPGQGLQFLFEYFSETQRNKGNFPGRFSGRQFSNSRSEMNVSTLELGDSALYLCASSLGALMGQGTQYFGPGTRLLVL.

This clone was picked up a small number of times. This sample includes further DNA sequences coding for the same CDR3. The V and J genes are TRBV19 and TRBJ2-1; 12 positions agree with TRBD2. With V trimmed by 1 base and J by 6 bases, 1 base remained unmatched. Germline values: CDR1 LNHDA, CDR2 SQIVND (reference sequence). The CDR3 has 15 residues. The CDR3 here is CASSIGLAGANEQFF. The CDR3 DNA is TGTGCCAGTAGTATAGGACTAGCGGGAGCCAATGAGCAGTTCTTC.

The chain recombines TRBV30 with TRBJ2-6; D is possibly TRBD1 (6 bases). Trimming took 0 bases from V and 1 from J, leaving 7 bases between them. The CDR3 covers 15 residues. CDR1 and CDR2 (germline): GTSNPN, SVGIG (reference sequence). The CDR3 sequence is CAWSVGGSGANVLTF. The CDR3 DNA reads TGTGCCTGGAGTGTAGGGGGATCTGGGGCCAACGTCCTGACTTTC. The full variable domain, completed using reference TRBV30 and TRBJ2-6, is SQTIHQWPATLVQPVGSPLSLECTVEGTSNPNLYWYRQAAGRGLQLLFYSVGIGQISSEVPQNLSASRPQDRQFILSSKKLLLSDSGFYLCAWSVGGSGANVLTFGAGSRLTVL.

The gene calls are TRBV5-1 and TRBJ2-7; TRBD2 matches at 14 bases. The germline V gene has CDR1 SGHRS and CDR2 YFSETQ. The CDR3 contains 17 residues. J gave up 4 bases and V 0 bases, and 6 bases lay outside the gene matches. In DNA, the CDR3 is TGCGCCAGCAGCTTGGGACTAGCGGGAGGGCCGGGATACGAGCAGTACTTC. Protein product: CASSLGLAGGPGYEQYF.

This clone was recorded a few times. The chain recombines TRBV5-6 with TRBJ2-3; possibly TRBD2 for D (5 bases). The CDR3 is 15 residues long. The V end was cut by 0 bases, the J end by 0 bases, with 8 bases between. Germline V gene lookup returns CDR1 SGHDT and CDR2 YYEEEE. This CDR3 reads CASSLVGSSTDTQYF. The CDR3 coding sequence is TGTGCCAGCAGCTTGGTGGGGAGTAGCACAGATACGCAGTATTTT.

The V and J genes are TRBV4-2 and TRBJ1-1; D unclear. CDR3 length: 13 amino acids. The V and J ends lost 2 bases and 11 bases respectively, with 15 bases between them. Germline V lookup: CDR1 LGHNA, CDR2 YNFKEQ. CDR3 amino acids: CASSQPDSPWAFF. CDR3 nucleotides: TGTGCCAGCAGCCAACCTGACTCGCCTTGGGCTTTCTTT.

The gene calls are TRBV4-1 and TRBJ2-3; 14 bases align to TRBD2. Germline trimming cut 5 bases from V and 8 bases from J; bases unmatched to any gene: 6. Per the germline V gene, CDR1 is MGHRA and CDR2 is YSYEKL. The CDR3 length is 15 residues. The CDR3 DNA sequence: TGCGCCAGCAGCAAGGGACTAGCGGGAGAAGGTACGCAGTATTTT. Translated: CASSKGLAGEGTQYF.

The J gene is TRBJ1-2, the V gene TRBV10-3; TRBD1 aligns across 7 bases. After removal of 6 bases from V and 8 bases from J, the junction contained 12 bases not matched to a gene. CDR1 and CDR2 from the germline V gene are ENHRY and SYGVKD. The CDR3 has 14 amino acids. The chain's CDR3 is CAISGTAEHRGYTF. The CDR3 DNA is TGTGCCATCAGCGGGACAGCAGAACATCGAGGCTACACCTTC.

This clone was observed a handful of times. The rearrangement links TRBV29-1 to TRBJ2-3; D not certain. The V end lost 3 bases, the J end lost 3 bases, and 7 bases lay between the germline ends. Germline CDR1 reads SQVTM; CDR2 reads ANQGSEA. This CDR3 spans 12 amino acids. This CDR3 is CSVDLGTDTQYF. DNA for the CDR3: TGCAGCGTTGACCTAGGAACAGATACGCAGTATTTT.

The CDR3: CASSSGENYGYTF. For the CDR3, the DNA is TGTGCCAGCAGCTCTGGGGAGAACTATGGCTACACCTTC. The V gene is TRBV7-9, the J gene TRBJ1-2, with unresolved D. Germline V lookup: CDR1 SEHNR, CDR2 FQNEAQ (reference sequence). This CDR3 is 13 amino acids long. V shed 4 bases and J shed 2 bases, with 8 bases lying between them.

This clone was counted once. The V gene is TRBV5-4, the J gene TRBJ2-1; tentative D call: TRBD2 (6 bases). V was trimmed by 1 base and J by 2 bases, leaving 13 bases between them. The germline CDR1 and CDR2 sequences are SGHNT and YYREEE (reference sequence). The CDR3 has 16 residues. The CDR3 protein is CASSLFNQRAYNEQFF. The CDR3 DNA sequence: TGTGCCAGCAGCTTGTTCAATCAGCGGGCCTACAATGAGCAGTTCTTC.

As concerns this clone: A junction boundary mismatches the germline segment, possibly from a read error. V usage is TRBV7-9 and J usage is TRBJ1-5; D uncertain. The CDR3 totals 15 residues. In germline, CDR1 is SEHNR, CDR2 FQNEAQ (reference sequence). The CDR3 loop is CSSSRGSGSNQPQHF. DNA for the CDR3: TGTTCCAGCAGCCGCGGATCCGGTAGCAATCAGCCCCAGCATTTT.

The chain carries TRBV10-3 and TRBJ2-7; 10 nucleotides line up with TRBD2. Trimming at V came to 10 bases and at J to 3 bases, leaving 6 bases not matched to a gene. The CDR3 runs 13 residues. The germline V gene has CDR1 ENHRY and CDR2 SYGVKD. DNA of the CDR3: TGTGCCACCTGGACTAGCGGATACTACGAGCAGTACTTC. It encodes CATWTSGYYEQYF.

This chain uses TRBV6-1 with TRBJ2-5; no definite D call. CDR1 is MNHNS and CDR2 is SASEGT in the germline V gene. The CDR3 length is 11 residues. V was pared by 5 bases and J by 2 bases, with 3 bases between. The CDR3 DNA follows: TGTGCCAGCAGTCCGCAAGAGACCCAGTACTTC. Protein product: CASSPQETQYF.

The chain joins TRBV7-2 to TRBJ2-7, with 8 bases matching TRBD1. V was pared by 3 bases and J by 7 bases, with 8 bases of the junction left unmatched. CDR1 is SGHTA and CDR2 is FQGNSA in the germline V gene. This CDR3 spans 14 amino acids. The CDR3 DNA reads as TGTGCCAGCAGCTTCGGGACAGGCGCTGGGGAGCAGTACTTC. This sequence encodes CASSFGTGAGEQYF.

The CDR3 DNA follows: TGTGCCAGTAGCGCGCCGGGACAGGGGCCAACAGACTACGAGCAGTACTTC. This codes for CASSAPGQGPTDYEQYF. The chain combines TRBV19 with TRBJ2-7; 10 positions agree with TRBD1. Germline CDR1 is LNHDA and CDR2 is SQIVND (reference sequence). The CDR3 is made up of 17 amino acids. Trimming cost V 6 bases and J 3 bases; bases outside gene matches: 14. The entire variable domain, with the rest obtained from reference TRBV19 and TRBJ2-7, is as follows: DGGITQSPKYLFRKEGQNVTLSCEQNLNHDAMYWYRQDPGQGLRLIYYSQIVNDFQKGDIAEGYSVSREKKESFPLTVTSAQKNPTAFYLCASSAPGQGPTDYEQYFGPGTRLTVT.

DNA for the CDR3: TGTGCCTGGAGTCCGGGGAAGGGCTCCTTGGGGACTGAAGCTTTCTTT. Translation: CAWSPGKGSLGTEAFF. This chain links TRBV30 with TRBJ1-1; D not resolved. This CDR3 is built from 16 residues. The germline V and J ends were trimmed by 2 bases and 5 bases, with 21 bases remaining between them. Germline lookup yields CDR1 GTSNPN and CDR2 SVGIG (reference sequence).